These T cell receptor beta chains were read from a single sample in a study of post-analysis software for immune sequencing data. TCRdb redid the calling of the PCR reads with MiXCR, one entry per CDR3 protein. The table includes hundreds of thousands of distinct CDR3 sequences, more than 50% detected once. The sequenced sample consisted of blood. Receptors were obtained from a girl aged 2-10 years with multiple sclerosis. The CDR3 runs from the conserved cysteine through the conserved F or W. D genes are given only for firm matches. For some rows the clone size is stated as once, few or many, or as a class when expanded; others skip it.

V: TRBV12-3/TRBV12-4; J: TRBJ2-7; D: -; size: -; CDR3: CASTSRAYTHEQYF; DNA: TGTGCCAGCACGAGCCGGGCGTACACCCACGAGCAGTACTTC
V: TRBV18; J: TRBJ2-1; D: TRBD1; size: -; CDR3: CASSPTIGQGTPNEQFF; DNA: TGTGCCAGCTCACCTACAATCGGACAGGGAACGCCGAATGAGCAGTTCTTC
V: TRBV2; J: TRBJ1-2; D: -; size: -; CDR3: CASRRDIYGYTF; DNA: TGTGCCAGCAGACGGGACATCTATGGCTACACCTTC
V: TRBV4-1; J: TRBJ2-5; D: -; size: -; CDR3: CASSQERGQETQYF; DNA: TGCGCCAGCAGCCAAGAACGGGGCCAAGAGACCCAGTACTTC
V: TRBV7-2; J: TRBJ2-5; D: TRBD2; size: -; CDR3: CASSPSSAGGPETQYF; DNA: TGTGCCAGCAGCCCGTCCTCAGCGGGGGGGCCGGAGACCCAGTACTTC
V: TRBV15; J: TRBJ1-4; D: -; size: few; CDR3: CATSRRDEEKLFF; DNA: TGTGCCACCAGCAGAAGGGATGAGGAAAAACTGTTTTTT
V: TRBV29-1; J: TRBJ1-2; D: -; size: -; CDR3: CSVLRDGVLNRYGYTF; DNA: TGCAGCGTTCTCCGGGACGGGGTGCTTAATCGGTATGGCTACACCTTC
V: TRBV29-1; J: TRBJ2-7; D: -; size: -; CDR3: CSVARRELDEQYF; DNA: TGCAGCGTTGCCCGACGGGAGCTCGACGAGCAGTACTTC
V: TRBV5-6; J: TRBJ2-7; D: -; size: few; CDR3: CASSGSYNSYEQYF; DNA: TGTGCCAGCAGCGGTAGCTACAACTCCTACGAGCAGTACTTC
V: TRBV15; J: TRBJ2-1; D: TRBD2; size: -; CDR3: CATSRDRAGVREQFF; DNA: TGTGCCACCAGCAGAGATCGAGCGGGAGTTCGTGAGCAGTTCTTC
V: TRBV5-1; J: TRBJ2-7; D: -; size: -; CDR3: CVSAQGTSYEQYF; DNA: TGCGTCAGCGCTCAAGGGACATCCTACGAGCAGTACTTC
V: TRBV6-5; J: TRBJ2-7; D: TRBD1; size: -; CDR3: CASSLWTGLSYEQYF; DNA: TGTGCCAGCAGCCTATGGACAGGCCTTTCCTACGAGCAGTACTTC
V: TRBV18; J: TRBJ1-1; D: -; size: -; CDR3: CASSPPATNTEAFF; DNA: TGTGCCAGCTCACCACCGGCGACAAACACTGAAGCTTTCTTT
V: TRBV29-1; J: TRBJ2-1; D: -; size: few; CDR3: CRDRRPPNEQFF; DNA: TGCAGGGACAGACGCCCCCCCAATGAGCAGTTCTTC
V: TRBV6-5; J: TRBJ1-4; D: TRBD1; size: -; CDR3: CASKRTGSSNEKLFF; DNA: TGTGCCAGCAAACGGACAGGGTCTTCTAATGAAAAACTGTTTTTT
V: TRBV27; J: TRBJ2-1; D: -; size: once; CDR3: CASSLQGVFVPNEQFF; DNA: TGTGCCAGCAGTTTACAGGGAGTCTTTGTCCCAAATGAGCAGTTCTTC
V: TRBV12-3/TRBV12-4; J: TRBJ2-1; D: -; size: -; CDR3: CASRVGQRWNEQFF; DNA: TGTGCCAGCAGAGTCGGACAGCGGTGGAATGAGCAGTTCTTC
V: TRBV10-3; J: TRBJ2-3; D: -; size: once; CDR3: CAISARDTDTQYF; DNA: TGTGCCATCAGTGCAAGGGACACAGATACGCAGTATTTT
V: TRBV20-1; J: TRBJ2-1; D: -; size: -; CDR3: CSAQRPDPGDEQFF; DNA: TGCAGTGCGCAGAGGCCGGATCCCGGGGATGAGCAGTTCTTC
V: TRBV5-1; J: TRBJ2-3; D: -; size: many; CDR3: CASTGLTDTQYF; DNA: TGCGCCAGCACCGGTCTCACAGATACGCAGTATTTT
V: TRBV20-1; J: TRBJ2-3; D: TRBD2; size: -; CDR3: CSASSGGLTDTQYF; DNA: TGCAGTGCTAGCTCGGGGGGACTCACAGATACGCAGTATTTT
V: TRBV5-1; J: TRBJ2-1; D: TRBD1; size: -; CDR3: CASSLGAYRGFSYNEQFF; DNA: TGCGCCAGCAGCTTGGGGGCCTACAGGGGGTTTTCCTACAATGAGCAGTTCTTC
V: TRBV2; J: TRBJ2-2; D: -; size: once; CDR3: CAGAYHNTGELFF; DNA: TGTGCCGGGGCATACCATAACACCGGGGAGCTGTTTTTT
V: TRBV20-1; J: TRBJ2-3; D: -; size: once; CDR3: CSARLNRITDTQYF; DNA: TGCAGTGCTAGACTAAACCGAATCACAGATACGCAGTATTTT
V: TRBV27; J: TRBJ2-2; D: TRBD1; size: -; CDR3: CASRGGQGWNTGELFF; DNA: TGTGCCAGCAGGGGGGGACAGGGATGGAACACCGGGGAGCTGTTTTTT
V: TRBV4-1; J: TRBJ2-1; D: -; size: -; CDR3: CASSPIGESSYNEQFF; DNA: TGCGCCAGCAGCCCTATAGGGGAGAGCTCCTACAATGAGCAGTTCTTC
V: TRBV2; J: TRBJ2-7; D: -; size: -; CDR3: CASSEAHSYEQYF; DNA: TGTGCCAGCAGTGAAGCTCACTCCTACGAGCAGTACTTC
V: TRBV20-1; J: TRBJ1-6; D: -; size: -; CDR3: CAIYRVLPLATLHF; DNA: TGCGCCATTTACAGGGTTCTCCCATTGGCAACCCTCCACTTT
V: TRBV3-1; J: TRBJ2-1; D: TRBD1; size: -; CDR3: CASRATGGEQFF; DNA: TGTGCCAGCCGCGCGACAGGGGGAGAGCAGTTCTTC
V: TRBV5-1; J: TRBJ2-3; D: -; size: -; CDR3: CASSLVPGSVTDTQYF; DNA: TGCGCCAGCAGCTTGGTTCCAGGGAGCGTCACAGATACGCAGTATTTT
V: TRBV9; J: TRBJ1-6; D: -; size: few; CDR3: CASRLGQADNSPLHF; DNA: TGTGCCAGCAGGTTGGGCCAGGCGGATAATTCACCCCTCCACTTT
V: TRBV12-3/TRBV12-4; J: TRBJ2-7; D: -; size: -; CDR3: CASSLSFQSYEQYF; DNA: TGTGCCAGCAGTTTGTCTTTTCAGTCCTACGAGCAGTACTTC
V: TRBV20-1; J: TRBJ1-1; D: -; size: once; CDR3: CSAPDRGKNTEAFF; DNA: TGCAGTGCCCCCGACCGGGGAAAGAACACTGAAGCTTTCTTT
V: TRBV6-1; J: TRBJ1-5; D: TRBD1; size: -; CDR3: CASRSTRSDRGSNSNQPQHF; DNA: TGTGCCAGCAGATCAACACGAAGCGACAGGGGCTCTAATAGCAATCAGCCCCAGCATTTT
V: TRBV6-2/TRBV6-3; J: TRBJ2-5; D: -; size: -; CDR3: CASSYGVNRAQETQYF; DNA: TGTGCCAGCAGTTACGGGGTAAACAGGGCCCAAGAGACCCAGTACTTC
V: TRBV10-2; J: TRBJ2-1; D: TRBD2; size: few; CDR3: CASSEWLAGGGDNEQFF; DNA: TGCGCCAGCAGTGAGTGGCTTGCGGGAGGGGGCGACAATGAGCAGTTCTTC
V: TRBV6-5; J: TRBJ1-2; D: -; size: -; CDR3: CASSHRQHGYTF; DNA: TGTGCCAGCAGTCATCGACAGCATGGCTACACCTTC